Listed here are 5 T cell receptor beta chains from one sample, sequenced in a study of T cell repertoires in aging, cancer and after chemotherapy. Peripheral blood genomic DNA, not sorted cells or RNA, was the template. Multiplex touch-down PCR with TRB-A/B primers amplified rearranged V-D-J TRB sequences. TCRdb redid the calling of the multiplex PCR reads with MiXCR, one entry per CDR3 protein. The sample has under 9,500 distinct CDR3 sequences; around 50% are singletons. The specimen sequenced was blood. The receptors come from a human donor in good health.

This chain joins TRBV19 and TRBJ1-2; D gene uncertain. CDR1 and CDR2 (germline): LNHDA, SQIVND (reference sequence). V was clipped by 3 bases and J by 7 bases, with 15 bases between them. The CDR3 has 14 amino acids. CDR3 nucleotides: TGTGCCAGTAGTATTATGGAGCGAGGCGGTGGCTACACCTTC. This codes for CASSIMERGGGYTF.

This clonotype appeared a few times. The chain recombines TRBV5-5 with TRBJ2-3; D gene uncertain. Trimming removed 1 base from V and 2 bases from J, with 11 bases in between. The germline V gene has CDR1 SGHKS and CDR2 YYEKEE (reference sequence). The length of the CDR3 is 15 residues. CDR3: CASSLSSLTTDTQYF. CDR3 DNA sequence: TGTGCCAGCAGCTTGTCCTCCCTAACCACAGATACGCAGTATTTT.

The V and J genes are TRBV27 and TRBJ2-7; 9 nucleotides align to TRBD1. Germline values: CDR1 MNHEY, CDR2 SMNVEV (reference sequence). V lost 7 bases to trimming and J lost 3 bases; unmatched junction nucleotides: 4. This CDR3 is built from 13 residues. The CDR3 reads CASTRGQGYEQYF. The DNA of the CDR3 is TGTGCCAGCACCCGGGGACAGGGCTACGAGCAGTACTTC.

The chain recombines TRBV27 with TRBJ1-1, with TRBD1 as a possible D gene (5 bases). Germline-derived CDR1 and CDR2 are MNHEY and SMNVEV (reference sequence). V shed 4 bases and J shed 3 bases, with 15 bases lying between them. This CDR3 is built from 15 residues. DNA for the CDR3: TGTGCCAGCAGTTGGGAGGGGACGACGTACACTGAAGCTTTCTTT. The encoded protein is CASSWEGTTYTEAFF.

CDR3 sequence: CASSFEYGDGYTF. As DNA, the CDR3 is TGTGCCAGCAGTTTTGAGTATGGAGATGGCTACACCTTC. The rearrangement joins TRBV12-3 or TRBV12-4 to TRBJ1-2; D gene uncertain. The CDR3 contains 13 residues. V was cut by 3 bases and J by 6 bases, with 11 bases left in between.